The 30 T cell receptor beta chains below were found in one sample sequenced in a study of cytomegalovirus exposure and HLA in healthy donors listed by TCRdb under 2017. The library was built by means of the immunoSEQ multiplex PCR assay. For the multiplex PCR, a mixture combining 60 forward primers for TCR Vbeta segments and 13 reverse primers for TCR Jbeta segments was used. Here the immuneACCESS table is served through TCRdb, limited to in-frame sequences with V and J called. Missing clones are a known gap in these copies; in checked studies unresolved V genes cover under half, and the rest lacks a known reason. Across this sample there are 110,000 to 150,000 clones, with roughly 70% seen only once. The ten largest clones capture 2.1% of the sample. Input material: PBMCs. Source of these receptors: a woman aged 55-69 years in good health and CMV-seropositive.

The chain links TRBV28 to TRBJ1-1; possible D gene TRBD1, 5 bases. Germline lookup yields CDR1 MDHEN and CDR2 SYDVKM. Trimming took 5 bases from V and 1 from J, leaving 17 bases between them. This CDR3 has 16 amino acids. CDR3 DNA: TGTGCCAGCAGTCCTTACACGCGGGGGACGAACACTGAAGCTTTCTTT. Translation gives CASSPYTRGTNTEAFF.

The CDR3 reads CASSVEGGEKLFF. The CDR3 region has the DNA TGTGCCAGCAGCGTCGAGGGAGGTGAAAAACTGTTTTTT. The genes are TRBV9 and TRBJ1-4; D unresolved. Trimming pared 2 bases from V and 7 bases from J, leaving 9 bases between. The CDR3 runs 13 residues. CDR1 is SGDLS and CDR2 is YYNGEE in the germline V gene.

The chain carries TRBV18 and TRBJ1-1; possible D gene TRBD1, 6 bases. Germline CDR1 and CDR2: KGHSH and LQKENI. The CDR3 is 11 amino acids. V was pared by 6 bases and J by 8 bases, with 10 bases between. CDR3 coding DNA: TGTGCCAGCTCCCCAGACAGGGAAGCTTTCTTT. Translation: CASSPDREAFF.

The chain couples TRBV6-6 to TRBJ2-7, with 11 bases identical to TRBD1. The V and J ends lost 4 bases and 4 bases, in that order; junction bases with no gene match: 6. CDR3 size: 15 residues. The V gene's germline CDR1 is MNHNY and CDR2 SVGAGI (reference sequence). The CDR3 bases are TGTGCCAGCAGTTTACGGACAGGGGGCATTTACGAGCAGTACTTC. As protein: CASSLRTGGIYEQYF.

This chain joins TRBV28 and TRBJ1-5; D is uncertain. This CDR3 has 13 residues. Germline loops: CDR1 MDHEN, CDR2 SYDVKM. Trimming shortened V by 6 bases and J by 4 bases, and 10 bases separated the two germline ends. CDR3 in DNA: TGTGCCAGCAGGAGTACTCTGAATCAGCCCCAGCATTTT. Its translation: CASRSTLNQPQHF.

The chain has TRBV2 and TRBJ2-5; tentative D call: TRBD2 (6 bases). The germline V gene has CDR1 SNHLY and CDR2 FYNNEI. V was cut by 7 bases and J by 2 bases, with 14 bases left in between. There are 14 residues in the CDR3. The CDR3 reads CASKRLVVQETQYF. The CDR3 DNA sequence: TGTGCCAGCAAGAGACTAGTGGTACAAGAGACCCAGTACTTC.

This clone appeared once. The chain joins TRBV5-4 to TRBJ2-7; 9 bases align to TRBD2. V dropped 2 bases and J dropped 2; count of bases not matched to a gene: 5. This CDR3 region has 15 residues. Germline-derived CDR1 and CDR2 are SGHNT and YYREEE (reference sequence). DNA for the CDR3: TGTGCCAGCAGCTTTAGGGCGGGAGGGCCCTACGAGCAGTACTTC. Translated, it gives CASSFRAGGPYEQYF. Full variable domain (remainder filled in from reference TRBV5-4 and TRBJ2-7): ETGVTQSPTHLIKTRGQQVTLRCSSQSGHNTVSWYQQALGQGPQFIFQYYREEENGRGNFPPRFSGLQFPNYSSELNVNALELDDSALYLCASSFRAGGPYEQYFGPGTRLTVT.

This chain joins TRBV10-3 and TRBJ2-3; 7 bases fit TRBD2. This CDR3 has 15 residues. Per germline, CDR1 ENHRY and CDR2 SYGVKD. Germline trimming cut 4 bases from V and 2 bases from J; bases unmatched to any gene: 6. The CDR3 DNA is TGTGCCATCAGTGGTAGCGGGTATATCACAGATACGCAGTATTTT. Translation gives CAISGSGYITDTQYF.

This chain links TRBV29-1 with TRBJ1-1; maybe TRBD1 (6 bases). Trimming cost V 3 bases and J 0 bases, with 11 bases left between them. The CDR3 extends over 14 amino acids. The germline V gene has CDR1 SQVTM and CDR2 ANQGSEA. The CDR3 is CSVDGDTMNTEAFF. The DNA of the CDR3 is TGCAGCGTTGACGGGGACACCATGAACACTGAAGCTTTCTTT.

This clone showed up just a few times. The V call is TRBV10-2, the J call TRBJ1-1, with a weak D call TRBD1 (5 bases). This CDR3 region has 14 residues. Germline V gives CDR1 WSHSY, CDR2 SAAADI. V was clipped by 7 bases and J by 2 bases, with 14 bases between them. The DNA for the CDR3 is TGCGCCAGCACCCGAAGTCAGGGAAACACTGAAGCTTTCTTT. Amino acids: CASTRSQGNTEAFF.

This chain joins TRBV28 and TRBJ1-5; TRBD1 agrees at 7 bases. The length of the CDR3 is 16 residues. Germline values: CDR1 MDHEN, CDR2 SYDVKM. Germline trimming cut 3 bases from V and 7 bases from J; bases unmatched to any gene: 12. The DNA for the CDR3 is TGTGCCAGCAGTTTCGACCTAGACAGGGTGGGGCAGCCCCAGCATTTT. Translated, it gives CASSFDLDRVGQPQHF.

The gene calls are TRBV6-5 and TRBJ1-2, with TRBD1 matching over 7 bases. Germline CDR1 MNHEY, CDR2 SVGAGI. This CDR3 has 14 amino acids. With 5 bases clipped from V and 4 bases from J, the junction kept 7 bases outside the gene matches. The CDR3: CASSQGQTPYGYTF. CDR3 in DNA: TGTGCCAGCAGTCAGGGACAGACTCCCTATGGCTACACCTTC.

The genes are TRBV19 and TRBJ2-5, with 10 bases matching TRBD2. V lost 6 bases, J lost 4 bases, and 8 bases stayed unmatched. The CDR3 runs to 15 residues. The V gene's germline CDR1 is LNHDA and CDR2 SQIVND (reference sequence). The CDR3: CASSRLAGVSETQYF. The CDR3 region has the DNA TGTGCCAGTAGCCGTCTAGCGGGAGTTTCAGAGACCCAGTACTTC. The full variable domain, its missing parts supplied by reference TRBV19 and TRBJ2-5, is DGGITQSPKYLFRKEGQNVTLSCEQNLNHDAMYWYRQDPGQGLRLIYYSQIVNDFQKGDIAEGYSVSREKKESFPLTVTSAQKNPTAFYLCASSRLAGVSETQYFGPGTRLLVL.

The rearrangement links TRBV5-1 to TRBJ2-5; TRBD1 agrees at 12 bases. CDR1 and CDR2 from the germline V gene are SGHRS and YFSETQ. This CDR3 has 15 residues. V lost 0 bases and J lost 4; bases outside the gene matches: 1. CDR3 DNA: TGCGCCAGCAGCTTGGGGGACAGGGGGCGAGAGACCCAGTACTTC. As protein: CASSLGDRGRETQYF.

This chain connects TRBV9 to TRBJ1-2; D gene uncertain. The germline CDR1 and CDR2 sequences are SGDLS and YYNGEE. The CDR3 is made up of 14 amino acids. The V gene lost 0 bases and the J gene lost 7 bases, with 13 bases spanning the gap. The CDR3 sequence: CASSVDGESAGYTF. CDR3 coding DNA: TGTGCCAGCAGCGTAGACGGGGAATCCGCTGGCTACACCTTC.

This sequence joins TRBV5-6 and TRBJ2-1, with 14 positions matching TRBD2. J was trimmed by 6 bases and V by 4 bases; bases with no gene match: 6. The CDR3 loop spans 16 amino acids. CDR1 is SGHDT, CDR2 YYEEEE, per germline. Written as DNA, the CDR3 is TGTGCCAGCAGCCAGAGAGGACTAGCGGGAGGCAATGAGCAGTTCTTC. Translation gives CASSQRGLAGGNEQFF.

Here the CDR3 reads CASHQTGTYQPQHF. The CDR3 DNA sequence: TGTGCCAGCCACCAGACAGGGACTTATCAGCCCCAGCATTTT. The chain employs TRBV28 and TRBJ1-5; 7 bases fit TRBD1. The V gene's germline CDR1 is MDHEN and CDR2 SYDVKM. CDR3 length: 14 amino acids. V was pared by 8 bases and J by 5 bases, with 9 bases of the junction left unmatched. Complete variable domain (other parts from reference TRBV28 and TRBJ1-5): DVKVTQSSRYLVKRTGEKVFLECVQDMDHENMFWYRQDPGLGLRLIYFSYDVKMKEKGDIPEGYSVSREKKERFSLILESASTNQTSMYLCASHQTGTYQPQHFGDGTRLSIL.

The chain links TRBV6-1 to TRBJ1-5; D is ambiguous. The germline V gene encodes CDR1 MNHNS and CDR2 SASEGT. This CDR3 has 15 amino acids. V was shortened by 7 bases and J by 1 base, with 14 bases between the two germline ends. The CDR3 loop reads CASKTLRGSNQPQHF. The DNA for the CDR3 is TGTGCCAGCAAGACTCTTCGGGGAAGCAATCAGCCCCAGCATTTT.

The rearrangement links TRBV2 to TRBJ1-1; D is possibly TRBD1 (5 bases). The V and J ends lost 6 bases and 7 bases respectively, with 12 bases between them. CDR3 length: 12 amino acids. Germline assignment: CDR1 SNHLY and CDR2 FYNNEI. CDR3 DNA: TGTGCCAGCAGACCCACAGGATATGAAGCTTTCTTT. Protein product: CASRPTGYEAFF.

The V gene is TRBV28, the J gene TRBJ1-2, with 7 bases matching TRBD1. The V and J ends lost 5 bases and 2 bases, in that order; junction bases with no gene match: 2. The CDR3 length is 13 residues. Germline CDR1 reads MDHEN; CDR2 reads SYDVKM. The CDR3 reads CASSVGQNYGYTF. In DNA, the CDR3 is TGTGCCAGCAGTGTGGGACAGAACTATGGCTACACCTTC.

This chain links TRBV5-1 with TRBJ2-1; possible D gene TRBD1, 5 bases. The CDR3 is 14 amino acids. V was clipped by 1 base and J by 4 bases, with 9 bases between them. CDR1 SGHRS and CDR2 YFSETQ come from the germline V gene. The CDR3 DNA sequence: TGCGCCAGCAGCTTGAGGGGAAATTACAATGAGCAGTTCTTC. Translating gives CASSLRGNYNEQFF.

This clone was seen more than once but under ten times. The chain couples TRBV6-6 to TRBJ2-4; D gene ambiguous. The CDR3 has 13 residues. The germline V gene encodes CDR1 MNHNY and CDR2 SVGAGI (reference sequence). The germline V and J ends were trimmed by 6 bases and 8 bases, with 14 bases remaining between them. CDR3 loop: CASRGPPADIQYF. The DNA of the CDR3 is TGTGCCAGCAGAGGCCCGCCCGCGGACATTCAGTACTTC.

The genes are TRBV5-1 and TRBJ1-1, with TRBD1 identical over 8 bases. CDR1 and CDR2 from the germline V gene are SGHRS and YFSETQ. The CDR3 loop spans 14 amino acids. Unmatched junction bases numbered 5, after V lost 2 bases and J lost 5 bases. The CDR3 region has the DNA TGCGCCAGCAGCTTTGCACAGGGGGGGACTGAAGCTTTCTTT. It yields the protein CASSFAQGGTEAFF.

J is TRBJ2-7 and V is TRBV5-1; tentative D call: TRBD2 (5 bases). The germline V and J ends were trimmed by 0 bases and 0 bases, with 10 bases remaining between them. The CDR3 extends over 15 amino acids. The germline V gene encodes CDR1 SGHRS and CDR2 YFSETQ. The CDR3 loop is CASSLGAVGSYEQYF. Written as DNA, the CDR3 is TGCGCCAGCAGCTTGGGAGCGGTGGGCTCCTACGAGCAGTACTTC.

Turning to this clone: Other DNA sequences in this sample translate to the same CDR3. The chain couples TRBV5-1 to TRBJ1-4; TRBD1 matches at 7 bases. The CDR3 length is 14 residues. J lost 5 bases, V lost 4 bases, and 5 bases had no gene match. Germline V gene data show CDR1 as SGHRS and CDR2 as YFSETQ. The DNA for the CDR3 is TGCGCCAGCAGCCTCGGGACAGCAAATGAAAAACTGTTTTTT. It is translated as CASSLGTANEKLFF.

The CDR3 sequence: CASSPTDRPYEQYF. CDR3 DNA sequence: TGTGCCAGCAGCCCCACGGACAGGCCCTACGAGCAGTACTTC. The rearrangement links TRBV9 to TRBJ2-7; TRBD1 matches at 7 bases. The germline CDR1 and CDR2 sequences are SGDLS and YYNGEE. V dropped 4 bases and J dropped 2; count of bases not matched to a gene: 6. The CDR3 runs 14 residues. Based on the CDR3 plus reference TRBV9 and TRBJ2-7, the full variable domain is DSGVTQTPKHLITATGQRVTLRCSPRSGDLSVYWYQQSLDQGLQFLIQYYNGEERAKGNILERFSAQQFPDLHSELNLSSLELGDSALYFCASSPTDRPYEQYFGPGTRLTVT.

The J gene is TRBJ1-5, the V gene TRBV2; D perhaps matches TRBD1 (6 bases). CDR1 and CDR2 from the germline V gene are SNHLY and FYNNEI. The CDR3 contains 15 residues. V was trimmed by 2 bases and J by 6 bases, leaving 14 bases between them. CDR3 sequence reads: CASSENLGAGQPQHF. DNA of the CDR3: TGTGCCAGCAGTGAAAATTTGGGGGCAGGTCAGCCCCAGCATTTT.

The CDR3 DNA follows: TGTGCCAGCAGCTTGGGAGGACTAGCGGGAGCCACAGATACGCAGTATTTT. Its protein is CASSLGGLAGATDTQYF. The chain joins TRBV5-4 to TRBJ2-3; 13 positions match TRBD2. Germline CDR1 reads SGHNT; CDR2 reads YYREEE (reference sequence). CDR3 length equals 17 residues. V trimming: 0 bases; J trimming: 2 bases; junction bases outside the gene matches: 3.

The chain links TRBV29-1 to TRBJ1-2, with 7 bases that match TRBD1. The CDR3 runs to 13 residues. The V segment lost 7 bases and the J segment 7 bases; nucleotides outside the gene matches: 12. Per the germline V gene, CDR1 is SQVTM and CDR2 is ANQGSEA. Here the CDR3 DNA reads TGCAGCGGGGGCGACAGGGAAGGGGTTGGCTACACCTTC. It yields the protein CSGGDREGVGYTF.

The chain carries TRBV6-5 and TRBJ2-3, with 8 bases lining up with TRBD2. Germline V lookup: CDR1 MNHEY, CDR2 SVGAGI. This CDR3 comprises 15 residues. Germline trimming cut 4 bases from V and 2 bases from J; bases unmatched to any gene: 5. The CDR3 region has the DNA TGTGCCAGCAGTTCCTTAGCGGGACACACAGATACGCAGTATTTT. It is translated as CASSSLAGHTDTQYF.